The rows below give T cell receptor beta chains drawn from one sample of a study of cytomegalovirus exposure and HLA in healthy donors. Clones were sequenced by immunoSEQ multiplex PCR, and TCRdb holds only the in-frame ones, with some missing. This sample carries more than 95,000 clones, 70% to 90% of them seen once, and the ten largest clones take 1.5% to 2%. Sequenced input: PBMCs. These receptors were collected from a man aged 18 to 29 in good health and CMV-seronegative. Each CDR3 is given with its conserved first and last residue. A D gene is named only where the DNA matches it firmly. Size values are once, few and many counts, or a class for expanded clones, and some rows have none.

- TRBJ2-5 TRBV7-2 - TGTGCCAGCAGCTCCGCAAACACCCAAGAGACCCAGTACTTC CASSSANTQETQYF
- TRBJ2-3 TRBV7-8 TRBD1 TGTGCCAGCAGCTTAGTACTGTGGACAGGGGCAGATACGCAGTATTTT CASSLVLWTGADTQYF
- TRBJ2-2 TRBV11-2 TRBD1 TGTGCCAGCAGCTTAGGGTCCCTCACAGGGGCCGCGAACACCGGGGAGCTGTTTTTT CASSLGSLTGAANTGELFF
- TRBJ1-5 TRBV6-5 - TGTGCCAGCAGTTCAGGGTGGTATCAGCCCCAGCATTTT CASSSGWYQPQHF
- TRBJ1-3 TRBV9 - TGTGCCAGCAGCGTAGAAGGACAGAACTTAGACACCATATATTTT CASSVEGQNLDTIYF
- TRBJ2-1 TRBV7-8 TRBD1 TGTGCCAGCAACAAACAGGGGACGGCATACAATGAGCAGTTCTTC CASNKQGTAYNEQFF
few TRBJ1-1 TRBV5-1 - TGCGCCAGCAGCTTGGTTCTGGGGGGGCAGAGCACTGAAGCTTTCTTT CASSLVLGGQSTEAFF
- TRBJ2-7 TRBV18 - TGTGCCAGCTCACCGTCTGGGAGGGGGTCAACCTACGAGCAGTACTTC CASSPSGRGSTYEQYF
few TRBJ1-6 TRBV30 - TGTGCCTGGAGTGGGGAGGGTAATTCACCCCTCCACTTT CAWSGEGNSPLHF
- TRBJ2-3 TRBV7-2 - TGTGCCAGCAGCTTGAAGCGGATAAACACAGATACGCAGTATTTT CASSLKRINTDTQYF
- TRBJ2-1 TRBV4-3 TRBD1 TGCGCCAGCAGCCAAGACGTTACAGGGGTGCAGTTCTTC CASSQDVTGVQFF
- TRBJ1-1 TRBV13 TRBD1 TGTGCCAGCAGCTCCGGGACAGGGAGAACTGAAGCTTTCTTT CASSSGTGRTEAFF
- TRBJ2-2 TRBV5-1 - TGCGCCAGCAGCTCGGTGGGTCCGGGAGCCCCCGGGGAGCTGTTTTTT CASSSVGPGAPGELFF
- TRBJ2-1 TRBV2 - TGTGCCCTTCTGGGGAGCTCCTACAATGAGCAGTTCTTC CALLGSSYNEQFF
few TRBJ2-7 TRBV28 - TGTGCCAGCGGGGCCTACTCCTACGAGCAGTACTTC CASGAYSYEQYF
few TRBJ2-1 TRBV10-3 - TGTGCCATCAGTGATAACAGGCCTGCCTACAATGAGCAGTTCTTC CAISDNRPAYNEQFF
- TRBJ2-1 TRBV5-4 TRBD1 TGTGCCAGCAGCTTGTGGGACAGGGTTAATGAGCAGTTCTTC CASSLWDRVNEQFF
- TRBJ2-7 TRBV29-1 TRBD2 TGCAGCGTTACACTAGCGGTTTCCTACGAGCAGTACTTC CSVTLAVSYEQYF
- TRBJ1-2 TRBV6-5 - TGTGCCAGCAGGAGTACAGGGTCGGAACACCATGGCTACACCTTC CASRSTGSEHHGYTF
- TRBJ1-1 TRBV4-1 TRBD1 TGCGCCAGCAGCCGACAGGGTTTAGAGAACACTGAAGCTTTCTTT CASSRQGLENTEAFF
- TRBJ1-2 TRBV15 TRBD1 TGTGCCACCCGGACAGGGGACTATGGCTACACCTTC CATRTGDYGYTF
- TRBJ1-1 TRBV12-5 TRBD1 TGTGCTAGTGGTTTGCGGACAGGGATCGTCATGAACACTGAAGCTTTCTTT CASGLRTGIVMNTEAFF
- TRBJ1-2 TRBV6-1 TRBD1 TGTGCCAGCAGTCGGGACAGCGCCGGAGGCTATGGCTACACCTTC CASSRDSAGGYGYTF
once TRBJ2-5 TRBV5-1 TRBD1 TGCGCCAGCAGCCCAACAGACAGGGAGCAGACCCAGTACTTC CASSPTDREQTQYF